A selection of T cell receptor beta chains follows, all from one sample in a study of beta chain features in type 1 diabetes. The data were produced by immunoSEQ multiplex PCR, yet TCRdb's version contains in-frame clones alone and is incomplete. The table has 500,000 to 650,000 clones, 9.5% to 15% seen once. The sequenced sample was naive CD4+ T cells from blood. Every receptor here comes from a man aged 25 to 45 with type 1 diabetes. Both conserved end residues are part of each CDR3. A D gene is named only where the DNA matches it firmly. Part of the rows lack a size; the others show once, few, many or a class for expanded clones.

TRBV19,-,-,TRBJ1-2,TGTGCCAGTGGGCAATCAGAATATGGCTACACCTTC,CASGQSEYGYTF
TRBV14,few,-,TRBJ2-5,TGTGCCAGCAGCCAAGGCCTTACAGGGATAGAGACCCAGTACTTC,CASSQGLTGIETQYF
TRBV4-2,-,-,TRBJ1-6,TGTGCCAGCAGCCAACAGGAATCCTATAATTCACCCCTCCACTTT,CASSQQESYNSPLHF
TRBV7-2,-,-,TRBJ2-3,TGTGCCTCGAGCAGGTACACAGATACGCAGTATTTT,CASSRYTDTQYF
TRBV7-2,few,TRBD2,TRBJ2-4,TGTGCCAGCAGCTTCGGGACTAGGCGGATTCAGTACTTC,CASSFGTRRIQYF
TRBV11-3,few,-,TRBJ1-1,TGTGCCAGCAGCTTAGTTATGACTGAAGCTTTCTTT,CASSLVMTEAFF
TRBV19,few,-,TRBJ1-6,TGTGCCAGTAGTATGAGTCCAGAAAGCTCCTATAATTCACCCCTCCACTTT,CASSMSPESSYNSPLHF
TRBV7-8,few,-,TRBJ1-3,TGTGCCAGCAGCGCCGGGGGATTCTCTGGAAACACCATATATTTT,CASSAGGFSGNTIYF
TRBV5-1,-,TRBD1,TRBJ2-2,TGCGCCAGCAGCTTGGTGGGACAGTATCCCGGGGAGCTGTTTTTT,CASSLVGQYPGELFF
TRBV19,-,TRBD2,TRBJ2-7,TGTGCCAGTAGTATTCGTGGGAGCGGGGCCCCCGAGCAGTACTTC,CASSIRGSGAPEQYF
TRBV9,few,-,TRBJ1-6,TGTGCCAGCAGCGTAGCCTGGGACTCACCCCTCCACTTT,CASSVAWDSPLHF
TRBV6-5,-,-,TRBJ1-1,TGTGCCAGCAGTTACGGGCTCGTCGACACTGAAGCTTTCTTT,CASSYGLVDTEAFF
TRBV18,few,-,TRBJ1-3,TGTGCCAGCTCCCCGACAGGTTACTCTGGAAACACCATATATTTT,CASSPTGYSGNTIYF
TRBV12-2,few,-,TRBJ1-5,TGTGCAAGTCGCTTAGTTCAGCGGGCCCAGCATTTT,CASRLVQRAQHF
TRBV9,-,TRBD1,TRBJ2-1,TGTGCCAGCAGCGTAGTGGGACAGAGCAATGAGCAGTTCTTC,CASSVVGQSNEQFF
TRBV5-1,-,-,TRBJ1-6,TGCGCCAGCAGCTTGGAGAGGACAGAAAATAATTCACCCCTCCACTTT,CASSLERTENNSPLHF
TRBV19,-,-,TRBJ2-5,TGTGCCACCTCAGAGAGGTACCAAGAGACCCAGTACTTC,CATSERYQETQYF
TRBV7-2,few,TRBD1,TRBJ2-5,TGTGCCAGCAGCCCCGGGACAGCTAAAGAGACCCAGTACTTC,CASSPGTAKETQYF
TRBV18,few,-,TRBJ1-5,TGTGCCAGCTCACCGAGACCTGGGGGGAATCAGCCCCAGCATTTT,CASSPRPGGNQPQHF
TRBV7-6,once,-,TRBJ2-5,TGTGCCAGCAGCTTAGGAGCAGGGGCCAAAGAGACCCAGTACTTC,CASSLGAGAKETQYF
TRBV5-1,-,TRBD1,TRBJ1-1,TGCGCCAGCAGCCCCGGTGGGGGACAGGGGGAAGGAGCTTTCTTT,CASSPGGGQGEGAFF
TRBV18,-,-,TRBJ1-5,TGTGCCAGCTCACCAGGGGGGGATCAGCCCCAGCATTTT,CASSPGGDQPQHF
TRBV4-3,few,TRBD2,TRBJ2-5,TGCGCCAGCAGCCAAGATCTCGGGAGGGGAAGGGAGCTATGGGAGACCCAGTACTTC,CASSQDLGRGRELWETQYF
TRBV29-1,few,-,TRBJ2-4,TGCAGCGTTGGGAGGGAGGCCAAAAACATTCAGTACTTC,CSVGREAKNIQYF
TRBV9,-,TRBD2,TRBJ2-1,TGTGCCAGCAGCCCGGGGGTTACTAGCGGGCCTCCCTACAATGAGCAGTTCTTC,CASSPGVTSGPPYNEQFF
TRBV28,few,TRBD1,TRBJ1-4,TGTGCCAGCAGTTCATCTCTTGGACAGGGGTGGGAAAAACTGTTTTTT,CASSSSLGQGWEKLFF
TRBV28,-,TRBD1,TRBJ1-2,TGTGCCAGCAGTTTACTTACAGGGGTAGATGGCTACACCTTC,CASSLLTGVDGYTF
TRBV6-5,-,TRBD1,TRBJ1-1,TGTGCCCGAGACAGGGCCCACACTGAAGCTTTCTTT,CARDRAHTEAFF
TRBV2,-,-,TRBJ2-2,TGTGCCAGCCTAGTCCAAGGGGGGCTTCGGACCGGGGAGCTGTTTTTT,CASLVQGGLRTGELFF
TRBV28,-,-,TRBJ1-6,TGTGCCAGCAGTTTAACCACGACGGCAGGCTCACCCCTCCACTTT,CASSLTTTAGSPLHF
TRBV7-2,-,TRBD1,TRBJ2-3,TGTGCCAGCAGCCGCGGACAGGGATCAGAAGATACGCAGTATTTT,CASSRGQGSEDTQYF
TRBV28,few,-,TRBJ2-7,TGTGCCAGCAACGAACCGGGACCCCGCGCCGGGGGCGAGCAGTACTTC,CASNEPGPRAGGEQYF
TRBV10-3,-,TRBD1,TRBJ1-2,TGTGCCATCAGTGGTTCACAGGGGGATGGCTACACCTTC,CAISGSQGDGYTF
TRBV7-9,few,TRBD1,TRBJ1-2,TGTGCCAGCAGCCCGGGACAGAACTATGGCTACACCTTC,CASSPGQNYGYTF
TRBV6-1,few,-,TRBJ1-1,TGTGCCAGCAGTGAAAGGGAGCGCACTGAAGCTTTCTTT,CASSERERTEAFF
TRBV27,-,TRBD1,TRBJ2-7,TGTGCCAGCAGTTTACGACAGGGGCCCTACGAGCAGTACTTC,CASSLRQGPYEQYF
TRBV30,-,TRBD1,TRBJ1-6,TGTGCCTGGAGTCCGATGACAGGGGGTTTCTATAATTCACCCCTCCACTTT,CAWSPMTGGFYNSPLHF
TRBV11-3,-,-,TRBJ1-5,TGTGCCAGCAGCTCTGGTGGGAATCAGCCCCAGCATTTT,CASSSGGNQPQHF
TRBV4-2,-,-,TRBJ1-4,TGTGCCAGCAGCCAAGATTGGGGAGCTAATGAAAAACTGTTTTTT,CASSQDWGANEKLFF
TRBV9,few,TRBD1,TRBJ1-2,TGTGCCAGCAGCAGCCGGGACAGGGGAGACTATGGCTACACCTTC,CASSSRDRGDYGYTF
TRBV20-1,few,-,TRBJ2-3,TGCAGTGCTAGTTGGGATACGCAGTATTTT,CSASWDTQYF
TRBV5-1,few,-,TRBJ1-3,TGCGCCAGCGGCGGGGCTCCTGGAAACACCATATATTTT,CASGGAPGNTIYF
TRBV7-9,few,TRBD1,TRBJ2-7,TGTGCCAGCAGCTTAGAACAGGGGAGCTCCTACGAGCAGTACTTC,CASSLEQGSSYEQYF
TRBV6-1,-,-,TRBJ1-4,TGTGCCAGCAGTGAACAGGGCGCTTGGGGAAAACTGTTTTTT,CASSEQGAWGKLFF
TRBV10-3,-,-,TRBJ2-1,TGTGCCATCAGTGAGTCTAATACGGGCAGCTCCTACAATGAGCAGTTCTTC,CAISESNTGSSYNEQFF
TRBV7-2,few,TRBD1,TRBJ2-7,TGTGCCAGCAGGGAAACGACAGGGACCTACGAGCAGTACTTC,CASRETTGTYEQYF
TRBV28,few,TRBD2,TRBJ2-2,TGTGCCAGCAGTTTATCTAGCGGGGGTGCCGGGGAGCTGTTTTTT,CASSLSSGGAGELFF
TRBV19,-,-,TRBJ1-5,TGTGCCAGTAGTTCTTCCACTTGGCAGCCCCAGCATTTT,CASSSSTWQPQHF
TRBV28,once,-,TRBJ1-5,TGTGCCAGCAGTTTAGGCGGGTCATATAGCAATCAGCCCCAGCATTTT,CASSLGGSYSNQPQHF
TRBV5-1,-,-,TRBJ2-5,TGCGCCAGCAGCTTGGCCAGTAGGGAGACCCAGTACTTC,CASSLASRETQYF
TRBV7-2,few,-,TRBJ1-2,TGTGCCAGCAGCTTTCACGTCGATGGCTACACCTTC,CASSFHVDGYTF
TRBV19,few,-,TRBJ2-1,TGTGCCAGTAGTAATCAGGGGAAAATCTACAATGAGCAGTTCTTC,CASSNQGKIYNEQFF
TRBV28,-,TRBD1,TRBJ2-7,TGTGCCAGCACCCCGGGACAGGGGACCTACGAGCAGTACTTC,CASTPGQGTYEQYF
TRBV9,-,-,TRBJ1-2,TGTGCCAGCAGCCGTTCGGGGTCCCATGGCTACACCTTC,CASSRSGSHGYTF
TRBV7-2,few,TRBD1,TRBJ1-2,TGTGCCAGCGGGGTACAGGGGGCTGACTATGGCTACACCTTC,CASGVQGADYGYTF
TRBV2,-,TRBD2,TRBJ2-5,TGTGCCAGCAATTTCCCTAGCGGACAAGAGACCCAGTACTTC,CASNFPSGQETQYF
TRBV12-5,-,TRBD1,TRBJ2-4,TGTGCTAGTGGCCCCGGACAGGGCATTACCAAAAACATTCAGTACTTC,CASGPGQGITKNIQYF
TRBV28,-,-,TRBJ2-7,TGTGCCAGCACCACATCACCGGGCGAATACGAGCAGTACTTC,CASTTSPGEYEQYF
TRBV2,-,-,TRBJ2-7,TGTGCCAGCAGTGGGGGCTCCTACGAGCAGTACTTC,CASSGGSYEQYF